The 12 T cell receptor beta chains in this list originate from one sample, sequenced in a study of blood T cells in healthy people across ages. PCR was performed a second time for about 7 to 12 cycles using a sample-barcoded 5' primer and a J-beta primer mix. From the 5' RACE reads, TCRdb called clonotypes with MiXCR, one entry per CDR3 protein. Here the sample spans over a million distinct CDR3 sequences, more than 35% being singletons. Sequencing used blood. The receptors were gathered from a woman aged 60-75 years in good health.

This clonotype was seen many times. This rearrangement joins TRBV6-2 or TRBV6-3 to TRBJ2-1; possible D gene TRBD1, 5 bases. V lost 6 bases to trimming and J lost 4 bases, with 16 bases between them. This CDR3 is built from 15 residues. In germline, CDR1 is MNHEY, CDR2 SVGEGT. This CDR3 is CASSLGLFGYNEQFF. As DNA, the CDR3 is TGTGCCAGCAGCTTGGGGCTATTTGGGTACAATGAGCAGTTCTTC.

There are a few counts of this clonotype. This chain connects TRBV5-1 to TRBJ2-5; TRBD2 matches at 13 bases. The germline CDR1 and CDR2 sequences are SGHRS and YFSETQ. V gave up 5 bases and J gave up 11 bases; unmatched junction bases: 12. The CDR3 runs 15 residues. CDR3 amino acids: CASRVGLAGAREQYF. The CDR3 bases are TGCGCCAGCAGAGTCGGACTAGCGGGAGCAAGGGAGCAGTACTTC.

The CDR3 loop reads CASSRTGLEETQYF. The CDR3 coding sequence is TGTGCCAGCAGCCGGACAGGGCTCGAAGAGACCCAGTACTTC. The rearrangement joins TRBV6-5 to TRBJ2-5, with 8 nucleotides matching TRBD1. The CDR3 has 14 amino acids. The V gene end was trimmed by 6 bases and the J gene end by 3 bases; junction bases not matched to a gene: 6. CDR1 and CDR2 from the germline V gene are MNHEY and SVGAGI.

This clonotype has a count of ten or more. The chain couples TRBV20-1 to TRBJ2-7; a weak D match, TRBD2 (5 bases). V was clipped by 4 bases and J by 0 bases, with 10 bases between them. The CDR3 loop spans 13 amino acids. The germline gives CDR1 DFQATT, CDR2 SNEGSKA (reference sequence). CDR3 protein: CSAIRGSSYEQYF. For the CDR3, the DNA is TGCAGTGCTATCCGCGGGTCCTCCTACGAGCAGTACTTC.

The V gene is TRBV6-5, the J gene TRBJ1-4, with no clear D. This CDR3 contains 14 residues. Germline values: CDR1 MNHEY, CDR2 SVGAGI. V gave up 5 bases and J gave up 2 bases, with 9 bases separating them. In DNA, the CDR3 is TGTGCCAGCAGTGTACAAGGGACTAATGAAAAACTGTTTTTT. Translating it yields CASSVQGTNEKLFF.

Of note for this clonotype: A much larger clone sits a single nucleotide away, making a read error possible. The V gene is TRBV5-1, the J gene TRBJ2-3; D remains unclear. Germline V lookup: CDR1 SGHRS, CDR2 YFSETQ. This CDR3 region has 12 residues. The CDR3 DNA follows: TGCACCAGCAGCCCCTCATCAGATACGCAGTATTTT. It specifies CTSSPSSDTQYF.

The chain has TRBV28 and TRBJ1-2, with D unresolved. V was cut by 4 bases and J by 0 bases, with 15 bases left in between. CDR1 MDHEN and CDR2 SYDVKM come from the germline V gene. The CDR3 extends over 16 amino acids. The CDR3 protein is CASSSGPGEANYGYTF. The CDR3 DNA follows: TGTGCCAGCAGTTCTGGTCCTGGCGAGGCTAACTATGGCTACACCTTC.

The chain has TRBV20-1 and TRBJ1-1; 8 positions agree with TRBD1. CDR1 is DFQATT and CDR2 is SNEGSKA in the germline V gene (reference sequence). CDR3 length: 12 amino acids. After removal of 2 bases from V and 8 bases from J, the junction contained 4 bases not matched to a gene. The CDR3 loop is CSARPRDREAFF. As DNA, the CDR3 is TGCAGTGCTAGACCCCGGGACAGGGAAGCTTTCTTT.

The chain combines TRBV12-3 or TRBV12-4 with TRBJ2-4; D may be TRBD1 or TRBD2 (5 bases each). The J call may be faulty, since TRBJ2-7 better matches the DNA end. The CDR3 covers 15 residues. CDR3: CASSLTGTDTYEQYF. The DNA of the CDR3 is TGTGCCAGCAGTTTAACCGGGACCGATACCTACGAGCAGTACTTC.

V is TRBV28 and J is TRBJ2-4; 9 bases fit TRBD1. The tail of the sequence fits TRBJ2-7 better, so the J call may be wrong. The CDR3 is 14 residues long. Germline V CDR1 and CDR2: MDHEN, SYDVKM. CDR3 nucleotide sequence: TGTGCCAGCGGAGCACTGACAGGGGGGTACGAGCAGTACTTC. It encodes CASGALTGGYEQYF.

This clonotype has a handful of counts. This chain links TRBV10-3 with TRBJ2-7; 7 bases are shared with TRBD2. Germline V gene sequence: CDR1 ENHRY, CDR2 SYGVKD. The CDR3 is made up of 14 amino acids. J was trimmed by 3 bases and V by 7 bases; bases with no gene match: 9. CDR3 residues: CAINGGDSLYEQYF. The DNA of the CDR3 is TGTGCCATCAATGGGGGGGATTCCCTCTACGAGCAGTACTTC.

The chain recombines TRBV12-3 or TRBV12-4 with TRBJ2-3, with 8 bases that match TRBD2. The CDR3 loop spans 14 amino acids. After removal of 4 bases from V and 5 bases from J, the junction contained 5 bases not matched to a gene. The CDR3 region has the DNA TGTGCCAGCAGTTCTGCGGGGGGCGGAGATACGCAGTATTTT. Its protein product is CASSSAGGGDTQYF.